This TCR beta chain was recorded in a study of shared clonotypes between healthy human individuals. Study results and limitations: The sharing of about 5% of naive CD4 clonotypes was seen across a handful of donors.

The table came from immunoSEQ multiplex PCR; TCRdb's copy has only in-frame clones and leaves some out. There are under 700,000 clones in the sample; 85% to 95% occur only once, and over 0.095% lies in the top ten. The germline V gene has CDR1 MGHRA and CDR2 YSYEKL. The CDR3 runs to 14 residues. V was pared by 6 bases and J by 9 bases, with 17 bases between. In the naive CD8 group, cells lacked CD45RO and were positively selected for CCR7, so terminally differentiated effector memory CD45RA+ cells were left out. Healthy and HIV-negative, the adult donors had no recent acute infections or vaccinations. A single count supports this clone. The antigen remains undetermined.

J is TRBJ1-4 and V is TRBV4-1; a weak D match, TRBD1 (6 bases). Sample: naive CD8+ T cells sorted from blood. The receptor's source is a woman aged 25 to 39 in good health. In nucleotides, the CDR3 is TGCGCCAGCAGAATTAGGGGGGGAAATAAAAAACTGTTTTTT. It translates to CASRIRGGNKKLFF.